The 23 T cell receptor beta chains presented below share a single source sample, sequenced in a study of blood T cell repertoires in COVID-19. Assay: immunoSEQ multiplex PCR; the TCRdb copy retains only in-frame clones and omits some. The data show roughly 150,000 clones, over 70% seen once. What was sequenced was peripheral blood. The receptors originated from a man between 60 and 70 years old with acute or convalescent COVID-19.

This clone is a singleton in its sample. V and J are TRBV11-3 and TRBJ2-7, with 8 bases aligning to TRBD1. V lost 1 base and J lost 2; bases outside the gene matches: 4. Germline V gives CDR1 SGHNT, CDR2 YENEEA. CDR3 size: 15 residues. CDR3 bases: TGTGCCAGCAGCTTAGCGACAGGGGCCCCCTACGAGCAGTACTTC. It specifies CASSLATGAPYEQYF.

The chain uses TRBV5-4 and TRBJ1-2, with TRBD1 identical over 10 bases. This CDR3 has 14 amino acids. Germline CDR1 is SGHNT and CDR2 is YYREEE (reference sequence). The ends lost 2 bases at V and 6 bases at J; junction bases unmatched: 4. CDR3 sequence reads: CASSFIGQGDGYTF. For the CDR3, the DNA is TGTGCCAGCAGCTTCATTGGACAGGGGGATGGCTACACCTTC.

Here the CDR3 reads CSVELGQAGSTQYF. As DNA, the CDR3 is TGCAGCGTTGAATTGGGCCAGGCCGGATCGACGCAGTATTTT. The chain has TRBV29-1 and TRBJ2-3; D uncertain. V lost 2 bases and J lost 9, with 18 bases in between. The CDR3 has 14 residues. CDR1 is SQVTM and CDR2 is ANQGSEA in the germline V gene.

The chain couples TRBV18 to TRBJ2-3; tentative D call: TRBD1 (6 bases). Germline V gene data show CDR1 as KGHSH and CDR2 as LQKENI. This CDR3 is 17 amino acids long. The V and J ends lost 3 bases and 3 bases respectively, with 19 bases between them. DNA for the CDR3: TGTGCCAGCTCACCGACAGGATCCGGGATTCGGACAGATACGCAGTATTTT. Encoded protein: CASSPTGSGIRTDTQYF.

The gene calls are TRBV21-1 and TRBJ1-5. TRBV21-1 is a pseudogene segment. The CDR3 extends over 13 amino acids. The CDR3 sequence: CASSPVVHQPQHF. The CDR3 nucleotides read TGTGCCAGCAGCCCCGTCGTCCATCAGCCCCAGCATTTT.

The chain links TRBV7-2 to TRBJ2-5, with TRBD2 matching 15 bases. This CDR3 is built from 18 residues. Germline V lookup: CDR1 SGHTA, CDR2 FQGNSA. The ends lost 5 bases at V and 5 bases at J; junction bases unmatched: 12. CDR3 amino acids: CASSPGTSGGSFWETQYF. CDR3 bases: TGTGCCAGCAGCCCCGGGACTAGCGGGGGGTCCTTTTGGGAGACCCAGTACTTC.

The chain is built from TRBV29-1 and TRBJ2-1, with D unclear. Between the trimmed V and J ends, which lost 3 bases and 3 bases, there was a span of 12 bases. The germline gives CDR1 SQVTM, CDR2 ANQGSEA. The CDR3 has 14 amino acids. The CDR3 coding sequence is TGCAGCGTTGACAGAACCCATCTCTACAATGAGCAGTTCTTC. Residues: CSVDRTHLYNEQFF.

V and J are TRBV19 and TRBJ2-4, with D unresolved. Germline lookup yields CDR1 LNHDA and CDR2 SQIVND (reference sequence). The CDR3 runs to 16 residues. V was clipped by 1 base and J by 1 base, with 11 bases between them. CDR3 loop: CASSIGSRVAKNIQYF. The CDR3 region has the DNA TGTGCCAGTAGTATAGGAAGCCGGGTGGCCAAAAACATTCAGTACTTC. The variable domain in full, completed from reference TRBV19 and TRBJ2-4, reads DGGITQSPKYLFRKEGQNVTLSCEQNLNHDAMYWYRQDPGQGLRLIYYSQIVNDFQKGDIAEGYSVSREKKESFPLTVTSAQKNPTAFYLCASSIGSRVAKNIQYFGAGTRLSVL.

This clone has only one observation. The chain joins TRBV6-5 to TRBJ1-2, with 9 bases matching TRBD1. The V gene end was trimmed by 4 bases and the J gene end by 5 bases; junction bases not matched to a gene: 5. This CDR3 is built from 14 residues. The germline V gene encodes CDR1 MNHEY and CDR2 SVGAGI. Written as DNA, the CDR3 is TGTGCCAGCAGTTGGGACAGGGCCGGGTATGGCTACACCTTC. It specifies CASSWDRAGYGYTF.

The chain has TRBV5-5 and TRBJ2-7; 10 bases are shared with TRBD1. CDR3 length: 14 residues. Per the germline V gene, CDR1 is SGHKS and CDR2 is YYEKEE (reference sequence). V trimming: 4 bases; J trimming: 4 bases; junction bases outside the gene matches: 5. The CDR3 coding sequence is TGTGCCAGCAGCACGACAGGGGGCAGGTACGAGCAGTACTTC. This translates into CASSTTGGRYEQYF.

V usage is TRBV12-2 and J usage is TRBJ2-5; the D call TRBD2 from the table was never checked on the DNA. TRBV12-2 is a listed pseudogene. CDR3 length: 14 residues. The chain's CDR3 is CASRLARCGETQYF. The CDR3 region has the DNA TGTGCAAGTCGCTTAGCGAGGTGTGGGGAGACCCAGTACTTC.

The chain couples TRBV7-2 to TRBJ2-5; perhaps TRBD2 as D (5 bases). Trimming pared 6 bases from V and 7 bases from J, leaving 6 bases between. CDR1 is SGHTA and CDR2 is FQGNSA in the germline V gene. The CDR3 runs to 10 residues. CDR3 sequence: CASRAGTQYF. The CDR3 nucleotides are TGTGCCAGCAGGGCGGGGACCCAGTACTTC.

With regard to this clone: At one end the junction does not follow the germline gene, possibly because of a read error. V is TRBV19 and J is TRBJ2-1; 9 bases match TRBD1. Germline CDR1 is LNHDA and CDR2 is SQIVND (reference sequence). This CDR3 has 17 amino acids. CDR3 sequence (DNA): TGTGCCGGTAGCCGATTATTAACAGGGGGCGCGATCAATGAGCAGTTCTTC. Translated, it gives CAGSRLLTGGAINEQFF.

A remark on this clone: Other DNA sequences in this sample translate to the same CDR3. The V and J genes are TRBV5-1 and TRBJ2-5; 9 bases align to TRBD1. The CDR3 spans 13 residues. Losses at the gene ends were 2 bases for V and 5 bases for J; bases not matched to a gene: 1. Germline V gives CDR1 SGHRS, CDR2 YFSETQ. The CDR3, as DNA: TGCGCCAGCAGCTTCGACAGGGGGGAGACCCAGTACTTC. Encoded protein: CASSFDRGETQYF.

This chain uses TRBV30 with TRBJ1-2, with D unresolved. Per germline, CDR1 GTSNPN and CDR2 SVGIG (reference sequence). V dropped 4 bases and J dropped 1 base, with 4 bases sitting between them. The CDR3 consists of 11 residues. CDR3 nucleotide sequence: TGTGCCTGGACAGTTAACTATGGCTACACCTTC. This translates into CAWTVNYGYTF.

This chain uses TRBV19 with TRBJ2-1, with 12 bases matching TRBD2. V shed 1 base and J 7 bases; nucleotides not matched to a gene: 5. This CDR3 is built from 16 residues. The germline gives CDR1 LNHDA, CDR2 SQIVND (reference sequence). CDR3 bases: TGTGCCAGTAGTATAGTCCTAGCGGGAGGGGGGAATGAGCAGTTCTTC. This codes for CASSIVLAGGGNEQFF. Combining the CDR3 with reference TRBV19 and TRBJ2-1 gives the whole variable domain DGGITQSPKYLFRKEGQNVTLSCEQNLNHDAMYWYRQDPGQGLRLIYYSQIVNDFQKGDIAEGYSVSREKKESFPLTVTSAQKNPTAFYLCASSIVLAGGGNEQFFGPGTRLTVL.

The chain carries TRBV6-1 and TRBJ1-1; D unclear. Trimming took off 2 bases at V and 6 bases at J, with 13 bases between the two ends. The CDR3 extends over 14 amino acids. In germline, CDR1 is MNHNS, CDR2 SASEGT. The CDR3 here is CASSEREETAEAFF. CDR3 nucleotide sequence: TGTGCCAGCAGTGAAAGGGAGGAAACTGCTGAAGCTTTCTTT.

In regard to this clone: Other nucleotide sequences in the sample specify the same CDR3. The chain uses TRBV27 and TRBJ1-2, with D unclear. Per germline, CDR1 MNHEY and CDR2 SMNVEV (reference sequence). The V end lost 3 bases, the J end lost 2 bases, and 7 bases lay between the germline ends. The CDR3 is 13 amino acids. Here the CDR3 reads CASSLTGNYGYTF. The CDR3 region has the DNA TGTGCCAGCAGTTTGACGGGGAACTATGGCTACACCTTC.

The V gene is TRBV10-3, the J gene TRBJ2-3; D is perhaps TRBD1 (6 bases). Trimming cost V 6 bases and J 2 bases, with 12 bases left between them. Germline V gene sequence: CDR1 ENHRY, CDR2 SYGVKD. The CDR3 is made up of 14 amino acids. CDR3 loop: CAIRKTGFTDTQYF. CDR3 DNA sequence: TGTGCCATCAGAAAAACAGGGTTCACAGATACGCAGTATTTT.

This chain connects TRBV7-8 to TRBJ1-2, with 9 bases that match TRBD1. Trimming took 5 bases from V and 7 from J; bases not matched to a gene: 2. The CDR3 spans 12 residues. Germline CDR1 SGHVS, CDR2 FQNEAQ. CDR3 loop: CASSRTGAGYTF. The CDR3 region has the DNA TGTGCCAGCAGCCGGACAGGGGCTGGCTACACCTTC.

This clone showed up just a few times. V usage is TRBV5-6 and J usage is TRBJ2-7, with TRBD1 matching over 10 bases. This CDR3 comprises 16 residues. Germline trimming cut 4 bases from V and 4 bases from J; bases unmatched to any gene: 11. Looked up from germline, CDR1 is SGHDT and CDR2 is YYEEEE. CDR3 in amino acids: CASSLTGGPPPYEQYF. CDR3 bases: TGTGCCAGCAGCCTGACAGGGGGCCCTCCACCATACGAGCAGTACTTC.

The chain couples TRBV7-2 to TRBJ2-7; the D gene is possibly TRBD1 (5 bases). CDR1 and CDR2 (germline): SGHTA, FQGNSA. This CDR3 has 14 residues. V lost 3 bases, J lost 0 bases, and 9 bases lay in between. In DNA, the CDR3 is TGTGCCAGCAGCTTGAACAGGAACTCCTACGAGCAGTACTTC. Amino acids: CASSLNRNSYEQYF.

The chain employs TRBV11-2 and TRBJ1-2; TRBD1 agrees at 7 bases. Losses at the gene ends were 1 base for V and 12 bases for J; bases not matched to a gene: 5. From germline, CDR1 is SGHAT and CDR2 FQNNGV. The CDR3 extends over 12 amino acids. CDR3 region: CASSLGTGEHTF. Here the CDR3 DNA reads TGTGCCAGCAGCTTAGGCACAGGGGAGCACACCTTC.